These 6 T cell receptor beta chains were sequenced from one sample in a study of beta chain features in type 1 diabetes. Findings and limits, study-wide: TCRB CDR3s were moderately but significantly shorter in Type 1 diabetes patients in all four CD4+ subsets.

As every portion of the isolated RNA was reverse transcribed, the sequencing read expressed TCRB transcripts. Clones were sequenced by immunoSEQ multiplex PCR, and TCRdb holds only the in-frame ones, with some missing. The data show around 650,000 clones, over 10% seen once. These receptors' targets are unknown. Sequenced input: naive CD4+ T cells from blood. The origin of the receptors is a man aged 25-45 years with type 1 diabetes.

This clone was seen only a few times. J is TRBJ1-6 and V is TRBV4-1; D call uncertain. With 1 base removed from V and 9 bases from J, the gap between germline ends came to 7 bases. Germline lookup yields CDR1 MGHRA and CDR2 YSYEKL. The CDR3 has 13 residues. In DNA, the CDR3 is TGCGCCAGCAGCCAAGTTTCGGTTTCACCCCTCCACTTT. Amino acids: CASSQVSVSPLHF.

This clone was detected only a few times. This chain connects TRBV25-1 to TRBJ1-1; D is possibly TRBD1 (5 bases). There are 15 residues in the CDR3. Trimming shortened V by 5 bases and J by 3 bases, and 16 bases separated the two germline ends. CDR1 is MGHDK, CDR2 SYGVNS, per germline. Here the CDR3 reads CASSPGAGVDTEAFF. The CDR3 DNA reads TGTGCCAGCAGTCCGGGAGCGGGGGTGGACACTGAAGCTTTCTTT.

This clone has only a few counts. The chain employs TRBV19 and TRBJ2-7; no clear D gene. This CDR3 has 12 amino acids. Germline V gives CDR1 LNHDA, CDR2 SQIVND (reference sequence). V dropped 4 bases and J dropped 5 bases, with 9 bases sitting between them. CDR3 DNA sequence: TGTGCCAGTAGTACCTCAGGTAACGAGCAGTACTTC. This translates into CASSTSGNEQYF.

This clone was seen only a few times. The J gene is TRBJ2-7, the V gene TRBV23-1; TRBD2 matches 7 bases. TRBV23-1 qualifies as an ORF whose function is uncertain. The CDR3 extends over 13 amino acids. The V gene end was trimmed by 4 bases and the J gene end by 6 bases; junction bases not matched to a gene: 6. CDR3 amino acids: CASSPPGGGEQYF. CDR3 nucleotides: TGCGCCAGCAGTCCCCCGGGCGGGGGCGAGCAGTACTTC.

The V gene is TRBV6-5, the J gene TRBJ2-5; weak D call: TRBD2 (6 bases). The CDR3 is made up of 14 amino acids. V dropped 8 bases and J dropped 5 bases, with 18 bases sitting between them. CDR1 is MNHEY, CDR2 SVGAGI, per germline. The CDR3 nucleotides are TGTGCCAGCGGCCGTCGGGGGATTGAGGAGACCCAGTACTTC. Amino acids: CASGRRGIEETQYF.

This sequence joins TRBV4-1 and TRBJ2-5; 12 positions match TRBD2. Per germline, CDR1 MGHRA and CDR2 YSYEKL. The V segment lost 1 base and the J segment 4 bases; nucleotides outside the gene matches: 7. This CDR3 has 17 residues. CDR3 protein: CASSQGGLAGTRETQYF. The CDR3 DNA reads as TGCGCCAGCAGCCAAGGCGGACTAGCGGGGACCCGAGAGACCCAGTACTTC.